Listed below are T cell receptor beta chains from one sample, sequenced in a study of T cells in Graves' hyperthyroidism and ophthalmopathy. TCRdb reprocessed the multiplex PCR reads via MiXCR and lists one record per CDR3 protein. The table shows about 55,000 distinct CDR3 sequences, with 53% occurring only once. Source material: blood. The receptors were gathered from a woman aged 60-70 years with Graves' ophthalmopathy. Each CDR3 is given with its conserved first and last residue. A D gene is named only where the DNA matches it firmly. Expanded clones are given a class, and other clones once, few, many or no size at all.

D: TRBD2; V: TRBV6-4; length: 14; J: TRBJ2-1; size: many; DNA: TGTGCCAGCTCCTCTAGCGGGGACTACAATGAGCAGTTCTTC; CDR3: CASSSSGDYNEQFF
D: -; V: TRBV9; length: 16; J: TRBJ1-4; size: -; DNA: TGTGCCAGCAGCGTAGCGGATTCGGGGGCTTATGGAAAACTGTTTTTT; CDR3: CASSVADSGAYGKLFF
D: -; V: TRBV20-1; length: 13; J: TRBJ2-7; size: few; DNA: TGCAGTGCTAGAGATCTTGACTCCTACGAGCAGTACTTC; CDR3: CSARDLDSYEQYF
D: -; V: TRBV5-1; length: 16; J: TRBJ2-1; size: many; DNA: TGCGCCAGCAGCTTGATGTGGGTGACATATGGGAATGAGCAGTTCTTC; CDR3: CASSLMWVTYGNEQFF
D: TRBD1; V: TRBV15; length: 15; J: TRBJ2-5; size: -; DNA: TGTGCCACCAGCAGAAAAACAGGGGTCGATGAGACCCAGTACTTC; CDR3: CATSRKTGVDETQYF
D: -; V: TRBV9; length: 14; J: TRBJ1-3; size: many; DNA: TGTGCCAGCAGCCTAGGGTACTCTGGAAACACCATATATTTT; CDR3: CASSLGYSGNTIYF
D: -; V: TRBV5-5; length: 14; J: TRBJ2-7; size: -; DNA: TGTGCCAGCAGCTTGGTCCCGAGCGGCTACGGGCAGTACTTC; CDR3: CASSLVPSGYGQYF
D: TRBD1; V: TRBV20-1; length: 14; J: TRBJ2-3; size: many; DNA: TGCAGTGCTTGGGACAGGGGGCCCGCAGATACGCAGTATTTT; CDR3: CSAWDRGPADTQYF
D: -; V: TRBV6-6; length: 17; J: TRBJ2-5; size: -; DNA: TGTGCCAGCAGCCTCGGTTTGGGGGGCGGGAGCAATCAGCCCCAGTACTTC; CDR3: CASSLGLGGGSNQPQYF
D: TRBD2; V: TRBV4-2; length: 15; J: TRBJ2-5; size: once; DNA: TGTGCCAGCAGCCAAGGACTAGCGCAACAAGAGACCCAGTACTTC; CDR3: CASSQGLAQQETQYF
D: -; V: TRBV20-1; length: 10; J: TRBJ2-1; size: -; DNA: TGCAGTGCTAGAGGGGATGAGCAGTTCTTC; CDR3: CSARGDEQFF
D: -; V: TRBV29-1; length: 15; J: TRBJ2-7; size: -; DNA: TGCAGCGTTGAAGATGCTTTAGCTGTGGGGTACGAGCAGTACTTC; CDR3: CSVEDALAVGYEQYF
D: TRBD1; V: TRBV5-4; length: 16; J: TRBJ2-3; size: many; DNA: TGTGCCAGCAGCGCAACCCCGGGACAGGGGACAGATACGCAGTATTTT; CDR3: CASSATPGQGTDTQYF
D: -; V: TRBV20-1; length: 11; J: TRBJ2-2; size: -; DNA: TGCAGTGCCAGGTCAACCGGGGAGCTGTTTTTT; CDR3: CSARSTGELFF
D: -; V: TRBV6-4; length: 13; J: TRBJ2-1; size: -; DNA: TGCGCCAGCAGTGACGGGGCCCACAATGAGCAGTTCTTC; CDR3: CASSDGAHNEQFF
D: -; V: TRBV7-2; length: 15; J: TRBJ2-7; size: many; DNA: TGTGCCAGCAGCTTAGCGGGGGGGCCGGTATACGAGCAGTACTTC; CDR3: CASSLAGGPVYEQYF
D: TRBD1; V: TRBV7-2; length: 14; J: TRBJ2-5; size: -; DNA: TGTGCTAGCAGCTTTACAGGGGGCGAAGGGACCCAGTACTTC; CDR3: CASSFTGGEGTQYF
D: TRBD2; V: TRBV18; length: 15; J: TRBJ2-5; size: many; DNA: TGTGCCAGCTCACCTACGGCGGGAGAACAAGAGACCCAGTACTTC; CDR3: CASSPTAGEQETQYF
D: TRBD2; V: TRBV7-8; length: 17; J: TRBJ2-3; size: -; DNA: TGTGCCAGCAGCGACGGTCTAGCGGGAGGAACTGGGGGTACGCAGTATTTT; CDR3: CASSDGLAGGTGGTQYF
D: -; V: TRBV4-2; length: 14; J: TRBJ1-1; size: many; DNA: TGTGCCAGCAGCCAAGAAGTAAAGGGGACTGAAGCTTTCTTT; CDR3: CASSQEVKGTEAFF
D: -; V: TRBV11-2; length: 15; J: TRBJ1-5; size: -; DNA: TGTGCCAGCAGCTTAGATCGAAGAGGGGCCGAGCCCCAGCATTTT; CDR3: CASSLDRRGAEPQHF
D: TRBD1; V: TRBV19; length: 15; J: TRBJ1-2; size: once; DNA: TGTGCCAGTAGTCCCGAGACAGGGAACGGCTATGGCTACACCTTC; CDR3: CASSPETGNGYGYTF
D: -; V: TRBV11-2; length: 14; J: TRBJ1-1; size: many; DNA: TGTGCCAGCAGCAACCCTTCGGGTCGAACTGAAGCTTTCTTT; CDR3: CASSNPSGRTEAFF
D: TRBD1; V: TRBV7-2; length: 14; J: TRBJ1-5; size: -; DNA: TGTGCCAGCAGCTCAGGGGGGAGCAATCAGCCCCAGCATTTT; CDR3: CASSSGGSNQPQHF
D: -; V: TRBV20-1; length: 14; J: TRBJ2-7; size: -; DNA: TGCAGTGCTAAGGCCGGGACGGACTTTTACGAGCAGTACTTC; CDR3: CSAKAGTDFYEQYF
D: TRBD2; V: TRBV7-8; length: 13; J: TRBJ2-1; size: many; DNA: TGTGCCAGCAGCTTCCGGGGGGGTGATGAGCAGTTCTTC; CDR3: CASSFRGGDEQFF
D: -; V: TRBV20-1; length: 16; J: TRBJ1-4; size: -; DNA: TGCAGTGCTAGAGACGTCGGTGGCAGTTGGAATGAAAAACTGTTTTTT; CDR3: CSARDVGGSWNEKLFF
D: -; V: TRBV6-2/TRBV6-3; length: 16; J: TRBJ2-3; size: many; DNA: TGTGCCAGCAGTTACGGGCTAGGTCGACGATTAGATACGCAGTATTTT; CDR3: CASSYGLGRRLDTQYF
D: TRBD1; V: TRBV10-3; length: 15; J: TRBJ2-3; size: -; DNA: TGTGCCATCGGGGGACAGGGGTCCGGCACAGATACGCAGTATTTT; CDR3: CAIGGQGSGTDTQYF
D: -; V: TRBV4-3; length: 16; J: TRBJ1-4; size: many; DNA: TGCGCCAGCAGCCAAGATTGGGTTTCAACTAATGAAAAACTGTTTTTT; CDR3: CASSQDWVSTNEKLFF
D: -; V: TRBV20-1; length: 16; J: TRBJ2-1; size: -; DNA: TGCAGTGCTAGAGATGGGGGGTCGTCGGGCTACAATGAGCAGTTCTTC; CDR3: CSARDGGSSGYNEQFF
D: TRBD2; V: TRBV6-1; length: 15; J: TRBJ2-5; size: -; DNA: TGTGCCAGCAGTGAAGCAGCGGGAGTCGGGGAGACCCAGTACTTC; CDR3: CASSEAAGVGETQYF
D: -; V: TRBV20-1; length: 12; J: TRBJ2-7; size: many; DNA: TGCAGTGCTAGAGATCCCTCTTACGAGCAGTACTTC; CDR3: CSARDPSYEQYF
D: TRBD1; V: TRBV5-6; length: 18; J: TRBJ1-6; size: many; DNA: TGTGCCAGCAGCTTGCTACAGGGGGCAAGCTCCTATAATTCACCCCTCCACTTT; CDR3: CASSLLQGASSYNSPLHF
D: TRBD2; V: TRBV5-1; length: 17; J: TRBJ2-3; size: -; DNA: TGCGCCAGCAGCTTGGTTCCTAGCGGGGGGGCCGTGGATACGCAGTATTTT; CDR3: CASSLVPSGGAVDTQYF
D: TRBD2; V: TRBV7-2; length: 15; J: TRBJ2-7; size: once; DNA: TGTGCCAGCACCTTAGCGGGAGGGTCGCACTACGAGCAGTACTTC; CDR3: CASTLAGGSHYEQYF
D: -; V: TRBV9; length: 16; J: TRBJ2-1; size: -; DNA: TGTGCCAGCTCTCAGGGGGGGACCGGTAGTTATTGGGAGCAGTTCTTC; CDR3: CASSQGGTGSYWEQFF
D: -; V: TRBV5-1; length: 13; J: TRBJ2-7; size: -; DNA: TGCGCCAGCAGCTCAGGGGCAACTAATGAGCAGTACTTC; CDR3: CASSSGATNEQYF
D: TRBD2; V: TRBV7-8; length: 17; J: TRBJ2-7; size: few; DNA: TGTGCCAGCAGCTTGGGACTAGCGGGGACGAGCTCCTACGAGCAGTACTTC; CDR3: CASSLGLAGTSSYEQYF
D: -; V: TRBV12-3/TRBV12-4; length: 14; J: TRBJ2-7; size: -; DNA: TGTGCCAGCAGTACGGCCGGGGGTGGTTACGAGCAGTACTTC; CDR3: CASSTAGGGYEQYF
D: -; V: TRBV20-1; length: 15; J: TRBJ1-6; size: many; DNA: TGCAGTGCCAGCGACGGGGGCTCCTATAATTCACCCCTCCACTTT; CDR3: CSASDGGSYNSPLHF
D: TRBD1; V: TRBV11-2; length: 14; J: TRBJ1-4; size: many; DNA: TGTGCCAGCAGCTCATCTACAGGGGTCGAAAAACTGTTTTTT; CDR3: CASSSSTGVEKLFF
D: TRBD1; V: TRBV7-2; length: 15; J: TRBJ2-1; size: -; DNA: TGTGCCAGCAGCATTGGGACAGGGTCCCACAATGAGCAGTTCTTC; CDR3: CASSIGTGSHNEQFF
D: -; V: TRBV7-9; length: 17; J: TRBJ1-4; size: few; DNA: TGTGCCAGCAGCTTTCTCCCCTCGACACTATCAAATGAAAAACTGTTTTTT; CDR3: CASSFLPSTLSNEKLFF
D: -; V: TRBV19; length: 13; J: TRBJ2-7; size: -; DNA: TGTGCCAGTAACCCTCCGTGCTCCTACGAGCAGTACTTC; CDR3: CASNPPCSYEQYF
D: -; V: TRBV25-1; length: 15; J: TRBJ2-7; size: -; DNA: TGTGCCAGCAGTGAATTGTCCGGGGCCCACTACGAGCAGTACTTC; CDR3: CASSELSGAHYEQYF